Following are 22 T cell receptor beta chains from one sample sequenced in a study of T cell repertoires in cytomegalovirus infection. TCRdb reanalysed the reads using MiXCR and keeps one entry per CDR3 protein. The sample holds around 260,000 distinct CDR3 sequences, over 8% seen once. Material for sequencing was PBMCs. The receptors originated from a human donor in good health (CMV status not recorded). Some clones in this sample may be carry-over from other donors' samples.

This clonotype was observed at least ten times. The chain links TRBV7-2 to TRBJ1-6; 8 bases agree with TRBD1. Germline trimming cut 5 bases from V and 10 bases from J; bases unmatched to any gene: 4. This CDR3 has 13 amino acids. CDR1 and CDR2 from the germline V gene are SGHTA and FQGNSA. CDR3 DNA sequence: TGTGCCAGCAGCACCGGACAGGGCTCACCCCTCCACTTT. Its translation: CASSTGQGSPLHF.

Many counts were recorded for this clonotype. CDR3 protein: CASSLGASALHF. The CDR3 nucleotides are TGTGCCAGCAGCCTGGGAGCCTCGGCCCTCCACTTT. The chain is built from TRBV7-2 and TRBJ1-6, with unresolved D. This CDR3 is built from 12 residues. Trimming shortened V by 5 bases and J by 14 bases, and 13 bases separated the two germline ends. Germline V lookup: CDR1 SGHTA, CDR2 FQGNSA. The whole variable domain, filled in from reference TRBV7-2 and TRBJ1-6, reads GAGVSQSPSNKVTEKGKDVELRCDPISGHTALYWYRQSLGQGLEFLIYFQGNSAPDKSGLPSDRFSAERTGGSVSTLTIQRTQQEDSAVYLCASSLGASALHFGNGTRLTVT.

The chain employs TRBV2 and TRBJ2-2; D gene uncertain. V lost 4 bases, J lost 7 bases, and 10 bases lay in between. This CDR3 is 13 amino acids long. Germline V gene lookup returns CDR1 SNHLY and CDR2 FYNNEI. The CDR3 DNA follows: TGTGCCAGCAGTGTTGACGGAGTCGGGGAGCTGTTTTTT. The encoded protein is CASSVDGVGELFF. Full variable domain (missing parts from reference TRBV2 and TRBJ2-2): EPEVTQTPSHQVTQMGQEVILRCVPISNHLYFYWYRQILGQKVEFLVSFYNNEISEKSEIFDDQFSVERPDGSNFTLKIRSTKLEDSAMYFCASSVDGVGELFFGEGSRLTVL.

This clonotype was detected many times. As DNA, the CDR3 is TGTGCCAACCGGGGACAGGCGAACACCGGGGAGCTGTTTTTT. Translated, it gives CANRGQANTGELFF. The chain recombines TRBV7-2 with TRBJ2-2, with TRBD1 identical over 8 bases. The CDR3 has 14 amino acids. In germline, CDR1 is SGHTA, CDR2 FQGNSA. V was pared by 10 bases and J by 0 bases, with 4 bases of the junction left unmatched.

The chain couples TRBV10-2 to TRBJ2-2; D is ambiguous. The CDR3 has 15 amino acids. The V gene's germline CDR1 is WSHSY and CDR2 SAAADI. Trimming took 4 bases from V and 4 from J, leaving 13 bases between them. For the CDR3, the DNA is TGCGCCAGCAGTGTTACGGTTGGCGGCACCGGGGAGCTGTTTTTT. Protein sequence: CASSVTVGGTGELFF.

There are many counts of this clonotype. J is TRBJ1-1 and V is TRBV28, with D possibly TRBD1 on 5 matching bases. The CDR3 has 11 residues. CDR1 and CDR2 (germline): MDHEN, SYDVKM. The V end lost 6 bases, the J end lost 7 bases, and 9 bases lay between the germline ends. In DNA form, the CDR3 reads TGTGCCAGCAGAGACAGTATTGAAGCTTTCTTT. Its protein product is CASRDSIEAFF. Using reference TRBV28 and TRBJ1-1 for the parts outside the CDR3, the full variable domain is DVKVTQSSRYLVKRTGEKVFLECVQDMDHENMFWYRQDPGLGLRLIYFSYDVKMKEKGDIPEGYSVSREKKERFSLILESASTNQTSMYLCASRDSIEAFFGQGTRLTVV.

This rearrangement joins TRBV6-2 or TRBV6-3 to TRBJ2-5; D is uncertain. Germline CDR1 is MNHEY and CDR2 is SVGEGT. The V and J ends lost 3 bases and 1 base respectively, with 9 bases between them. There are 14 residues in the CDR3. CDR3 sequence (DNA): TGTGCCAGCAGTTATTCGGGCAGCCAAGAGACCCAGTACTTC. Encoded protein: CASSYSGSQETQYF.

This clonotype occurred many times. The rearrangement links TRBV7-2 to TRBJ1-1, with D uncertain. Germline loops: CDR1 SGHTA, CDR2 FQGNSA. V dropped 1 base and J dropped 0 bases, with 9 bases sitting between them. CDR3 size: 15 residues. The CDR3 loop reads CASSLDARMNTEAFF. The CDR3 DNA reads TGTGCCAGCAGCTTAGACGCGCGCATGAACACTGAAGCTTTCTTT.

The chain is built from TRBV28 and TRBJ1-2; a possible D gene is TRBD1 (5 bases). CDR1 is MDHEN, CDR2 SYDVKM, per germline. Trimming left V 4 bases short and J 2 bases short, with 17 bases between. The CDR3 consists of 16 residues. The DNA of the CDR3 is TGTGCCAGCAGTTCCGCGGGACTGCAACAAAACTATGGCTACACCTTC. Its translation is CASSSAGLQQNYGYTF.

As for this clonotype: This clone may be a read error of a much larger clone one base away. This chain connects TRBV7-2 to TRBJ2-7; TRBD2 matches at 10 bases. CDR1 is SGHTA, CDR2 FQGNSA, per germline. The CDR3 totals 15 residues. CDR3 DNA sequence: TGTGCCAGCGGCTTTAATAGCGGGGGGAACTACGAGCAGTACTTC. Translated: CASGFNSGGNYEQYF.

This clonotype has a handful of counts. This rearrangement joins TRBV20-1 to TRBJ1-5; 9 bases agree with TRBD1. The germline gives CDR1 DFQATT, CDR2 SNEGSKA (reference sequence). The CDR3 is 18 amino acids. J was trimmed by 0 bases and V by 2 bases; bases with no gene match: 11. The CDR3 is CSARLPGTGFYSNQPQHF. In DNA, the CDR3 is TGCAGTGCTAGATTACCCGGGACAGGGTTCTATAGCAATCAGCCCCAGCATTTT.

This clonotype was seen repeatedly, ten times or more. The chain couples TRBV4-1 to TRBJ1-5; no firm D call. CDR3 length: 16 amino acids. Germline CDR1 and CDR2: MGHRA and YSYEKL. V gave up 4 bases and J gave up 1 base, with 14 bases separating them. DNA of the CDR3: TGCGCCAGCAGCCTTAGCCGGGATTCGAGCAATCAGCCCCAGCATTTT. The encoded protein is CASSLSRDSSNQPQHF.

The table lists this clonotype with a few counts. The CDR3 DNA follows: TGTGCCAGCAGGAGAAGGGGCGGTCAGCCCCAGCATTTT. Translated: CASRRRGGQPQHF. This chain uses TRBV12-3 or TRBV12-4 with TRBJ1-5, with D perhaps matching TRBD1 (5 bases). The length of the CDR3 is 13 residues. The germline V and J ends were trimmed by 6 bases and 6 bases, with 12 bases remaining between them.

Regarding this clonotype: A single base separates this from a much larger clone, so it may be a read error. The chain combines TRBV5-6 with TRBJ2-3; TRBD2 is a possible D gene (5 bases). CDR1 is SGHDT and CDR2 is YYEEEE in the germline V gene. V dropped 4 bases and J dropped 0 bases, with 9 bases sitting between them. CDR3 length: 14 residues. CDR3 sequence (DNA): TGTGCCAGCAGCACCGGACTGAGCACAGATACGCAGTATTTT. Protein product: CASSTGLSTDTQYF.

This clonotype showed up many times. This chain links TRBV19 with TRBJ2-5, with 12 bases matching TRBD2. The CDR3 covers 15 residues. V shed 5 bases and J 1 base; nucleotides not matched to a gene: 2. Per the germline V gene, CDR1 is LNHDA and CDR2 is SQIVND (reference sequence). This CDR3 is CASSLTSGSQETQYF. In DNA, the CDR3 is TGTGCCAGTAGTTTGACTAGCGGGAGCCAAGAGACCCAGTACTTC.

The J gene is TRBJ2-7, the V gene TRBV5-6; D is unclear. Germline CDR1 and CDR2: SGHDT and YYEEEE. Trimming pared 4 bases from V and 5 bases from J, leaving 16 bases between. The CDR3 consists of 14 residues. In nucleotides, the CDR3 is TGTGCCAGCAGCCCCGGTGGTAGGTGGAACGAGCAGTACTTC. Its protein product is CASSPGGRWNEQYF. The whole variable domain, filled in from reference TRBV5-6 and TRBJ2-7, reads DAGVTQSPTHLIKTRGQQVTLRCSPKSGHDTVSWYQQALGQGPQFIFQYYEEEERQRGNFPDRFSGHQFPNYSSELNVNALLLGDSALYLCASSPGGRWNEQYFGPGTRLTVT.

This clonotype was seen a handful of times. V is TRBV6-2 or TRBV6-3 and J is TRBJ2-1, with 7 bases matching TRBD1. CDR3 size: 12 residues. V gave up 7 bases and J gave up 7 bases; unmatched junction bases: 4. Per germline, CDR1 MNHEY and CDR2 SVGEGT. CDR3 nucleotide sequence: TGTGCCAGCAACGAACAGGGGAATGAGCAGTTCTTC. This gives the protein CASNEQGNEQFF.

This clonotype has a handful of counts. The V gene is TRBV5-5, the J gene TRBJ2-3, with 9 nucleotides matching TRBD2. The CDR3 covers 16 residues. The germline CDR1 and CDR2 sequences are SGHKS and YYEKEE (reference sequence). The V gene end was trimmed by 1 base and the J gene end by 2 bases; junction bases not matched to a gene: 5. The CDR3 bases are TGTGCCAGCAGCTTGTTCCAGCGGGGGGCCACAGATACGCAGTATTTT. Amino acids: CASSLFQRGATDTQYF.

This clonotype has a handful of counts. V usage is TRBV29-1 and J usage is TRBJ2-1, with 11 bases identical to TRBD1. Germline V gene lookup returns CDR1 SQVTM and CDR2 ANQGSEA. The CDR3 sequence is 13 residues long. V shed 6 bases, J shed 2 bases, and the junction held 0 bases outside the gene matches. CDR3 loop: CSVGQGAYNEQFF. DNA for the CDR3: TGCAGCGTGGGACAGGGGGCCTACAATGAGCAGTTCTTC.

This clonotype was seen only a few times. The chain couples TRBV14 to TRBJ1-6; weak D call: TRBD1 (5 bases). The CDR3 is 14 amino acids. V was clipped by 0 bases and J by 10 bases, with 10 bases between them. Germline V gene data show CDR1 as SGHDN and CDR2 as FVKESK. The CDR3 loop is CASSQEPRDSPLHF. In nucleotides, the CDR3 is TGTGCCAGCAGCCAAGAACCAAGGGACTCACCCCTCCACTTT.

The chain employs TRBV30 and TRBJ2-7; 9 bases map to TRBD1. The CDR3 is made up of 14 amino acids. Germline CDR1 GTSNPN, CDR2 SVGIG (reference sequence). V trimming: 1 base; J trimming: 6 bases; junction bases outside the gene matches: 7. The chain's CDR3 is CAWSETGGRAEQYF. CDR3 bases: TGTGCCTGGAGTGAAACAGGGGGCAGGGCCGAGCAGTACTTC.

This clonotype was detected many times. V usage is TRBV7-2 and J usage is TRBJ2-1; possibly TRBD1 for D (6 bases). This CDR3 is built from 15 residues. Between the trimmed V and J ends, which lost 4 bases and 10 bases, there was a span of 20 bases. Per germline, CDR1 SGHTA and CDR2 FQGNSA. In DNA, the CDR3 is TGTGCCAGCAGCTCGTCCGCCTCAGGGGATCGCGAGCAGTTCTTC. It translates to CASSSSASGDREQFF.